This TCR beta chain is drawn from a study of cytomegalovirus exposure and HLA in healthy donors (dated by TCRdb to 2015 to 2018). At the level of the whole study: According to a later analysis, the roughly 120 validation repertoires were produced on the same platform as the approximately 600 repertoires of the first cohort. The study aimed to test whether cataloging public T cell receptors could reveal signatures of past pathogen exposure. Besides the first cohort of about 730 subjects, a separate validation cohort made up of roughly 120 different subjects was used. To predict cytomegalovirus infection status, the study brought together high-throughput TCR immunosequencing, statistical association of individual TCRs with disease status, and machine learning. The paper as a whole reports these results and caveats: The study listed 150 to 200 TCR beta chains as associated with cytomegalovirus. Most TCR sequences were observed very rarely across donors, whereas some public TCRs were present in many individuals. According to the authors, the approach could potentially be generalized to other disease states and immunological phenotypes. A later analysis found that TCRs clustered in the first cohort also tended to co-occur in the 110 or so validation repertoires, with 94% of cluster scores above 0. The validation cohort had no HLA typing available for a later analysis, so co-occurrence within that cohort was assessed over all 120 or so repertoires. Cytomegalovirus status was reported to be diagnosed by the classifier with high specificity and sensitivity in both the original and validation cohorts. In vitro tests confirmed that a few of the cytomegalovirus-associated TCR beta chains recognize cytomegalovirus antigens.

For this clone: Its antigen is currently not known. Within one base of it there is no much larger clone, and no base qualities were kept.

Libraries were prepared through the immunoSEQ multiplex PCR assay. Per the authors' processing: A statistical classification framework was developed to diagnose cytomegalovirus status using the catalog of TCR beta chain sequences. Sourced from immuneACCESS, this table was stored by TCRdb with only in-frame sequences that have V and J called. A share of the clones is absent; for the studies checked, an unresolved V gene accounts for under half, and the remainder has no known explanation. The V and J calls and clone size were taken over from that table, and D and trimming were inferred from the DNA. The sample table contains about 240,000 clones; only one count was recorded for 80% to 90% of them. The ten largest make up 2% to 3% of the sample. Donors formed part of the validation cohort, which comprised about 130 subjects and was distinct from the first cohort of 550 to 850 subjects. V and J are trimmed by 6 bases and 8 bases, and the gene matches miss 8 bases of the junction. The CDR3, from cysteine to phenylalanine, totals 13 residues. The kept DNA is CDR3 alone, 39 bases in frame from the first base. The germline V gene (reference sequence) specifies SEHNR as CDR1 and FQNEAQ as CDR2.

The receptor was isolated from a man aged 18-30 years in good health and CMV-seronegative. Sequencing input: PBMCs. The chain employs TRBV7-9 and TRBJ1-2, with TRBD1 identical over 8 junction bases. The base sequence is TGTGCCAGCAGTTTTACAGGGGGTCGGGGCTACACCTTC. It encodes CASSFTGGRGYTF.